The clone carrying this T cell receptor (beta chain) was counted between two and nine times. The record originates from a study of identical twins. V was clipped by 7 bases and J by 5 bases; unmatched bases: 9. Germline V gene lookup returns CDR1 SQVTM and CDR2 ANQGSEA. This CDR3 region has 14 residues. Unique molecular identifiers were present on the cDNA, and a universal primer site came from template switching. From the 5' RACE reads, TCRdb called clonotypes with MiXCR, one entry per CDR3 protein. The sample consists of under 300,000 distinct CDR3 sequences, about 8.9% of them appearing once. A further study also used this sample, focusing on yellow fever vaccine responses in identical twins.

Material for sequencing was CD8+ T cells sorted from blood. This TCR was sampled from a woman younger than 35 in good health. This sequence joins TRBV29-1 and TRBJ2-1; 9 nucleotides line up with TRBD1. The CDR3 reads CSGAGTGMNNEQFF. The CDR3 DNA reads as TGCAGCGGCGCCGGGACAGGGATGAACAATGAGCAGTTCTTC.